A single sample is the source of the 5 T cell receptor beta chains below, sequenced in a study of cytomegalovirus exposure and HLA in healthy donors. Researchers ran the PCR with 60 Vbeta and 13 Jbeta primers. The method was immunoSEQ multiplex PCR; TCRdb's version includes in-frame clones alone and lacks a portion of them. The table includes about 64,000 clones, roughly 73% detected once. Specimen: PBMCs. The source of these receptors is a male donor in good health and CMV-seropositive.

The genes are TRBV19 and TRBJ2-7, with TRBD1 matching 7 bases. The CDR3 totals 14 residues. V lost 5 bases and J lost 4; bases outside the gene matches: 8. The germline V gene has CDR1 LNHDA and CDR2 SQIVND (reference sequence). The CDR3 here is CASSAWDSDYEQYF. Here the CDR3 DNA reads TGTGCCAGTAGTGCCTGGGACAGTGATTACGAGCAGTACTTC.

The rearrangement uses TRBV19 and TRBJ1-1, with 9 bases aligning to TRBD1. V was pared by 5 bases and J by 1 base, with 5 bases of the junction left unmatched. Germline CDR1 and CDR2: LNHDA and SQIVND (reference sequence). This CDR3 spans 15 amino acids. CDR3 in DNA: TGTGCCAGTAGTCCCCGGGACAGGGCGAACACTGAAGCTTTCTTT. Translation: CASSPRDRANTEAFF.

CDR3 in amino acids: CASSATPLAGNEQFF. Here the CDR3 DNA reads TGCGCCAGCAGCGCAACCCCACTAGCGGGCAATGAGCAGTTCTTC. This chain joins TRBV5-1 and TRBJ2-1; 9 bases map to TRBD2. Germline loops: CDR1 SGHRS, CDR2 YFSETQ. Germline trimming cut 4 bases from V and 6 bases from J; bases unmatched to any gene: 8. CDR3 length: 15 amino acids.

CDR3: CASSPFRDFSYEQYF. CDR3 in DNA: TGTGCCAGCAGCCCGTTCCGGGACTTCTCCTACGAGCAGTACTTC. V usage is TRBV4-2 and J usage is TRBJ2-7; maybe TRBD2 (6 bases). With 4 bases removed from V and 0 bases from J, the gap between germline ends came to 13 bases. The CDR3 is made up of 15 amino acids. Germline CDR1 and CDR2: LGHNA and YNFKEQ.

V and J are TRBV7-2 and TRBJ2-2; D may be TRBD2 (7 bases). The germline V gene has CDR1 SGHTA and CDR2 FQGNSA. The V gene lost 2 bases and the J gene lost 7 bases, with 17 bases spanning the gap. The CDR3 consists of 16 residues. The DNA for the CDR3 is TGTGCCAGCAGCTTAACCCCTAGCGGAGGGGGCGGGGAGCTGTTTTTT. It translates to CASSLTPSGGGGELFF.